These T cell receptor beta chains were read from a single sample in a study of cytomegalovirus exposure and HLA in healthy donors. Profiling relied on immunoSEQ multiplex PCR, and the TCRdb table lists in-frame clones only, not all of them. The data hold fewer than 250,000 clones, with roughly 83% observed a single time. Sequences were obtained from PBMCs. These receptors all come from a boy aged 2-15 years in good health and CMV-seronegative. CDR3s include the opening cysteine and the closing phenylalanine or tryptophan. A D gene is named only where the DNA matches it firmly. A clone size is listed for some rows: how often the clone was seen (once, few, many), or a class if it is expanded.

V: TRBV6-1; size: .; length: 13; D: .; J: TRBJ2-7; CDR3: CASKGQGLYEQYF; DNA: TGTGCCTCCAAGGGGCAGGGACTCTACGAGCAGTACTTC
V: TRBV10-2; size: .; length: 14; D: .; J: TRBJ2-3; CDR3: CASNFRTNTDTQYF; DNA: TGCGCCAGCAACTTCAGAACTAACACAGATACGCAGTATTTT
V: TRBV7-9; size: .; length: 11; D: .; J: TRBJ2-1; CDR3: CASSSRGEQFF; DNA: TGTGCCAGCAGCAGTAGGGGTGAGCAGTTCTTC
V: TRBV2; size: few; length: 15; D: .; J: TRBJ1-3; CDR3: CASSADMSSGNTIYF; DNA: TGTGCCAGCAGTGCGGACATGAGCTCTGGAAACACCATATATTTT
V: TRBV5-1; size: .; length: 18; D: TRBD2; J: TRBJ2-1; CDR3: CASSQYTDLSGRYNEQFF; DNA: TGCGCCAGCAGCCAGTACACGGACCTTAGCGGGAGATACAATGAGCAGTTCTTC
V: TRBV7-8; size: .; length: 14; D: TRBD2; J: TRBJ2-1; CDR3: CASSFLAGNNEQFF; DNA: TGTGCCAGCAGCTTCCTAGCGGGGAACAATGAGCAGTTCTTC
V: TRBV2; size: .; length: 14; D: .; J: TRBJ2-7; CDR3: CASSQDRRGYEQYF; DNA: TGTGCCAGCAGCCAAGACCGTCGGGGCTACGAGCAGTACTTC
V: TRBV19; size: .; length: 14; D: TRBD1; J: TRBJ1-2; CDR3: CASRETGQVGGYTF; DNA: TGTGCCAGTAGGGAGACGGGACAGGTCGGCGGCTACACCTTC
V: TRBV11-3; size: .; length: 17; D: TRBD2; J: TRBJ2-1; CDR3: CASSSTSTSGSYNEQFF; DNA: TGTGCCAGCAGCTCTACCTCGACTAGCGGGAGTTACAATGAGCAGTTCTTC
V: TRBV2; size: once; length: 16; D: .; J: TRBJ2-3; CDR3: CASSEGPFEETDTQYF; DNA: TGTGCCAGCAGTGAAGGCCCCTTCGAGGAAACAGATACGCAGTATTTT
V: TRBV7-9; size: .; length: 16; D: TRBD2; J: TRBJ2-3; CDR3: CASSGRLAGLKDTQYF; DNA: TGTGCCAGCAGCGGCCGACTAGCGGGACTGAAAGATACGCAGTATTTT
V: TRBV6-6; size: .; length: 13; D: TRBD1; J: TRBJ1-1; CDR3: CASSYTGDTEAFF; DNA: TGTGCCAGCAGCTACACAGGGGACACTGAAGCTTTCTTT
V: TRBV18; size: .; length: 15; D: TRBD2; J: TRBJ2-1; CDR3: CASSSLAGGNNEQFF; DNA: TGTGCCAGCTCATCTCTAGCGGGAGGAAACAATGAGCAGTTCTTC